The T cell receptor beta chain described here comes from a study of metastatic and nonmetastatic thyroid tumors. Study information: Both malignant and benign thyroid patients supplied peripheral blood and tumor or nodule tissue samples, across which the repertoires of these patients were then compared.

Authors' analysis steps: Built for papillary thyroid cancer, a distant-metastasis classifier drew on CDR3 differences across clinicopathological groups. Through MiXCR, TCRdb re-clonotyped the PCR reads. TCRdb, not the authors, supplied the V and J calls. Seen here are about 8,100 clones, roughly 24% observed once, and the top ten hold 15% to 18%. This clone showed up just a few times. As yet, its antigen is unknown. The junction shows a germline mismatch at one end, possibly a read error. Germline lookup yields CDR1 DFQATT and CDR2 SNEGSKA (reference sequence). The CDR3 runs 13 residues. Patients underwent thyroid surgery, and none had received any treatment before it. Overall study findings and caveats: For both blood and tumor, malignant thyroid tumors reportedly showed significantly higher TCR beta diversity than benign nodules did.

The TCR was taken from a female donor with papillary thyroid cancer or a benign thyroid nodule (not recorded which). Some clones in this sample may be carry-over from other donors' samples. The chain has TRBV20-1 and TRBJ1-1; D is possibly TRBD1 (6 bases). The sequencing sample was made of tumor tissue. The CDR3 bases are TGCTGTGCTTCCCCGCGAGGGACAACTGAAGCTTTCTTT. Residues: CCASPRGTTEAFF.